This T cell receptor (beta chain) was captured by sequencing in a study of cytomegalovirus exposure and HLA in healthy donors. Study-wide results and caveats: The study recorded 150 to 200 TCR beta chains that were cytomegalovirus-associated. The dataset shows that most TCR sequences were rare, while some public TCRs occurred in many donors.

Only in-frame clones appear in the TCRdb table, and some are missing; sequencing was by immunoSEQ multiplex PCR. The data show some 69,000 clones, over 90% seen once. V lost 8 bases, J lost 9 bases, and 17 bases lay in between. CDR1 is MNHNS, CDR2 SASEGT, per germline. CDR3 length: 13 residues. Remarks on this clone: The antigen remains undetermined.

Sequences were obtained from PBMCs. The chain couples TRBV6-1 to TRBJ2-1, with D tentatively TRBD1 (5 bases). This clonotype was sampled from a woman aged 18 to 35 in good health and CMV-seropositive. The CDR3 region is CASGAYVTGEQFF. The CDR3 bases are TGTGCCAGCGGGGCTTACGTAACGGGTGAGCAGTTCTTC.